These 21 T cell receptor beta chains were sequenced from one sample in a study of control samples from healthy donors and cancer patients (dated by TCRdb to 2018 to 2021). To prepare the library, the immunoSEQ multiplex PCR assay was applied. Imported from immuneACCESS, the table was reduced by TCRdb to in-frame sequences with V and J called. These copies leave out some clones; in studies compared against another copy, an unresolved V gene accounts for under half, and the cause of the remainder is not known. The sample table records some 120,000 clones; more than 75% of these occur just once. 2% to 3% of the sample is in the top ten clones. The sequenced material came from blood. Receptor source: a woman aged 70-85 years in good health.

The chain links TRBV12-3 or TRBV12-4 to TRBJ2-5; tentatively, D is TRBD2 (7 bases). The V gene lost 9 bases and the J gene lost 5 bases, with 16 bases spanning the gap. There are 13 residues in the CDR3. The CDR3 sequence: CASGGAVWETQYF. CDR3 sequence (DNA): TGTGCCAGTGGGGGGGCGGTTTGGGAGACCCAGTACTTC.

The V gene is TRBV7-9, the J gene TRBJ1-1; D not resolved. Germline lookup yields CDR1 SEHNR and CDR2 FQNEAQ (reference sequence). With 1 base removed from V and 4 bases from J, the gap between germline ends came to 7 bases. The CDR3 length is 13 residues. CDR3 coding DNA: TGTGCCAGCAGCTTAGAAGGAAGCACTGAAGCTTTCTTT. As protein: CASSLEGSTEAFF. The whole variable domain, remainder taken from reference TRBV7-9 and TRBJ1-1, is DTGVSQNPRHKITKRGQNVTFRCDPISEHNRLYWYRQTLGQGPEFLTYFQNEAQLEKSRLLSDRFSAERPKGSFSTLEIQRTEQGDSAMYLCASSLEGSTEAFFGQGTRLTVV.

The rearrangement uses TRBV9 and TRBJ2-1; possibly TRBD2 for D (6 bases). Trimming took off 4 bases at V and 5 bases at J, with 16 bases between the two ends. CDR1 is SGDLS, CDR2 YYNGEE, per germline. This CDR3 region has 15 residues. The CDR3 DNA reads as TGTGCCAGCAGCTCCGCTCACGGGGGAAACAATGAGCAGTTCTTC. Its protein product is CASSSAHGGNNEQFF.

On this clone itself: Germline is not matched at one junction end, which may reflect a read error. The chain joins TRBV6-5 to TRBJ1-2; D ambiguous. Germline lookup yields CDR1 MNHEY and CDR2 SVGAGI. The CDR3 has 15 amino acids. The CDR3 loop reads CDSSLDEGINHGYTF. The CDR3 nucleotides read TGTGACAGCAGCCTCGACGAAGGGATTAACCATGGCTACACCTTC.

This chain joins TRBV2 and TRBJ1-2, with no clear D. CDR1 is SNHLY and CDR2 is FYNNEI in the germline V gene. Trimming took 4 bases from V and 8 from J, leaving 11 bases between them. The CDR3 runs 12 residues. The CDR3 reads CASSAVPMGYTF. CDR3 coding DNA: TGTGCCAGCAGTGCCGTTCCTATGGGCTACACCTTC.

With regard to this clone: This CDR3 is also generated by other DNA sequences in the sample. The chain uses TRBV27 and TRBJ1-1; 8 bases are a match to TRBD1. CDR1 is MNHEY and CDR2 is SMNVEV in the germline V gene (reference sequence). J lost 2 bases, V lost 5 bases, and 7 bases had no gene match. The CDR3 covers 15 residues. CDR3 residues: CASSPRTGRNTEAFF. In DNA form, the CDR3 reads TGTGCCAGCAGTCCTAGGACAGGGCGAAACACTGAAGCTTTCTTT.

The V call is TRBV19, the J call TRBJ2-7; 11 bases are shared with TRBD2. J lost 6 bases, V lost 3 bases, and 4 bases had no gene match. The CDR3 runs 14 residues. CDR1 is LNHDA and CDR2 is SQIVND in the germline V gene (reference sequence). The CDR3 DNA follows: TGTGCCAGTAGTATTAGCGGGGGGGCCTTCGAGCAGTACTTC. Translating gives CASSISGGAFEQYF.

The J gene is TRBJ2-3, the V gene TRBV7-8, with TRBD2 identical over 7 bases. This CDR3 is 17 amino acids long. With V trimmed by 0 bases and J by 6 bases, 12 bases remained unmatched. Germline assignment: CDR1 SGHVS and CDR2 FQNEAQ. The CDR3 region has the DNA TGTGCCAGCAGCTTAGCTTTCGGATCGGGGGGATGGGATACGCAGTATTTT. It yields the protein CASSLAFGSGGWDTQYF.

In nucleotides, the CDR3 is TGTGCCAGCAGTGAAGACCTCAGGGGGCCCCCCGGAAACACCATATATTTT. It codes for CASSEDLRGPPGNTIYF. V and J are TRBV6-1 and TRBJ1-3, with 8 nucleotides matching TRBD1. The germline V gene encodes CDR1 MNHNS and CDR2 SASEGT. V lost 1 base to trimming and J lost 4 bases; unmatched junction nucleotides: 9. This CDR3 comprises 17 residues.

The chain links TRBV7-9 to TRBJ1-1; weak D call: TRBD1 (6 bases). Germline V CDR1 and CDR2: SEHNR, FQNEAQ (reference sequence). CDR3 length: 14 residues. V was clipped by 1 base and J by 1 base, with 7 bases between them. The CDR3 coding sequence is TGTGCCAGCAGCTTAGAAGGGGGGAACACTGAAGCTTTCTTT. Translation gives CASSLEGGNTEAFF.

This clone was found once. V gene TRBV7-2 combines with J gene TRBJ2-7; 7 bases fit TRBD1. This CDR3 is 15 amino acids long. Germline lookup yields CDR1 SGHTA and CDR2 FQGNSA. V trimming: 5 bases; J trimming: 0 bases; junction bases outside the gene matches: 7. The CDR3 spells CASSAPTGSSYEQYF. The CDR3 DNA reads TGTGCCAGCAGCGCCCCGACAGGGTCCTCCTACGAGCAGTACTTC.

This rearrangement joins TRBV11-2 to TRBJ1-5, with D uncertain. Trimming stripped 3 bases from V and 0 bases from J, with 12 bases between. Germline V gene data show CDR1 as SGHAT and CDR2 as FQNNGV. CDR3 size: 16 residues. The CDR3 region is CASSFVAGVSNQPQHF. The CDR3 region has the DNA TGTGCCAGCAGCTTCGTGGCGGGTGTTAGCAATCAGCCCCAGCATTTT.

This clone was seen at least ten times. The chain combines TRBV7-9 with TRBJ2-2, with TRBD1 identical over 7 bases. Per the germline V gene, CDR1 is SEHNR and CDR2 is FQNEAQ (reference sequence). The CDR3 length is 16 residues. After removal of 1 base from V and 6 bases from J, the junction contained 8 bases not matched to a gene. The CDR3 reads CASSLVTGVVAGELFF. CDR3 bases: TGTGCCAGCAGCTTAGTTACAGGGGTTGTCGCCGGGGAGCTGTTTTTT.

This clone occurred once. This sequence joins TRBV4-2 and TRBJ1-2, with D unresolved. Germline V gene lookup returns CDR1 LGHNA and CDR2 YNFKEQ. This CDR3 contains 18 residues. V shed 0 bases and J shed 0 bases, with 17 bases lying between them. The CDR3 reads CASSQEFKGYGANYGYTF. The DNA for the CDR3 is TGTGCCAGCAGCCAAGAGTTCAAAGGGTACGGGGCTAACTATGGCTACACCTTC.

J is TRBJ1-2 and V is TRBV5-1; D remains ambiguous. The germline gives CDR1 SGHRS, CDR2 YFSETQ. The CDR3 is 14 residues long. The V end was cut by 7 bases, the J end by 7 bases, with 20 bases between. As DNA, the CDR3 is TGCGCCAGCCAGCCCCTATTAGATACGGGTGGCTACACCTTC. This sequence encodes CASQPLLDTGGYTF.

CDR3 DNA: TGTGCCAGCAGCTCGTACAGGGGCACTGAAGCTTTCTTT. It encodes CASSSYRGTEAFF. The chain recombines TRBV7-8 with TRBJ1-1; 7 positions match TRBD1. The length of the CDR3 is 13 residues. V shed 4 bases, J shed 4 bases, and the junction held 3 bases outside the gene matches. In germline, CDR1 is SGHVS, CDR2 FQNEAQ.

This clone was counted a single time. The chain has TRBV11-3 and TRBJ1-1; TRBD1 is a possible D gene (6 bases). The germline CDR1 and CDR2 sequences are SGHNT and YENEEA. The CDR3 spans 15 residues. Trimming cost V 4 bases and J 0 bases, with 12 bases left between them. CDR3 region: CASSYMTGLNTEAFF. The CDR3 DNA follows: TGTGCCAGCAGCTATATGACAGGCCTGAACACTGAAGCTTTCTTT.

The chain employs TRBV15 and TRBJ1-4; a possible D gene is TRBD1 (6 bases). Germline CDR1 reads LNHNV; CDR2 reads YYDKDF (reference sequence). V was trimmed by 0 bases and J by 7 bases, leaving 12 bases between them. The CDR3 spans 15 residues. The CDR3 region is CATSRDQGPGEKLFF. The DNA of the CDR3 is TGTGCCACCAGCAGAGATCAGGGGCCCGGTGAAAAACTGTTTTTT.

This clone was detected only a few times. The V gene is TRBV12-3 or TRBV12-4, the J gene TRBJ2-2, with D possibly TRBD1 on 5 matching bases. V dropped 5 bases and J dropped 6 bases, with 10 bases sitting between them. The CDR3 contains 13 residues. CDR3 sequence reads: CASSSRVPGELFF. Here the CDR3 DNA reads TGTGCCAGCAGTAGCAGGGTGCCCGGGGAGCTGTTTTTT.

This chain's CDR3 is CASTGLAGTGSPLHF. In nucleotides, the CDR3 is TGTGCCAGCACCGGGCTGGCAGGGACGGGTTCACCCCTCCACTTT. The chain carries TRBV2 and TRBJ1-6; D is possibly TRBD1 (5 bases). Germline assignment: CDR1 SNHLY and CDR2 FYNNEI. V dropped 7 bases and J dropped 9 bases, with 19 bases sitting between them. This CDR3 contains 15 residues.

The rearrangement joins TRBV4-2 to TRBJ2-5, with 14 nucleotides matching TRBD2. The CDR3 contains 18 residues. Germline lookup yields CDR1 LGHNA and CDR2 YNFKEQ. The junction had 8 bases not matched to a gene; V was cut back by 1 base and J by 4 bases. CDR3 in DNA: TGTGCCAGCAGCCAAGTGACTAGCGGGGGGGCTTCGGTAGAGACCCAGTACTTC. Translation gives CASSQVTSGGASVETQYF.